The following is a T cell receptor (beta chain) sequence with its context. The sample originates from a study of neurological immune-mediated disorders. Per germline, CDR1 DFQATT and CDR2 SNEGSKA (reference sequence). The CDR3 extends over 13 amino acids. V lost 3 bases to trimming and J lost 0 bases, with 8 bases between them. The cDNA came from 5'RACE, which used 10-nucleotide random UMIs. A single run covered 15-18 subjects with over 160 million TCR-beta sequences. TCRdb itself ran the 5' RACE reads through MiXCR, one entry per CDR3 protein. The sample yields tens of thousands of distinct CDR3 sequences, about a fifth seen once. Time point described: technical triplicate 3. The unsorted libraries were prepared from 2 million PBMCs (stored at -80 C).

Sequenced material: PBMCs. The chain is built from TRBV20-1 and TRBJ1-1, with a weak D call TRBD1 (5 bases). The receptor comes from a man in his sixties with HTLV-1-associated myelopathy (HAM/TSP). The CDR3: CSASDRMNTEAFF. In DNA, the CDR3 is TGCAGTGCTAGTGACAGAATGAACACTGAAGCTTTCTTT.